The rows below give T cell receptor beta chains drawn from one sample of a study of blood T cell repertoires in COVID-19. TCRdb's copy holds only in-frame clones and misses some; the assay was immunoSEQ multiplex PCR. The sample records over 60,000 clones, roughly 82% being singletons. Sequencing input: peripheral blood. All receptors derive from a man older than 75 with active COVID-19. CDR3s include the opening cysteine and the closing phenylalanine or tryptophan. Each record gives: D gene, V gene, J gene, clone size, CDR3 protein, CDR3 DNA. The D gene is left open where the match is weak. Clone size is given for some rows only: seen once, a few or many times, or a class if the clone is expanded.

D gene: -
V gene: TRBV5-4
J gene: TRBJ2-1
clone size: -
CDR3 protein: CASSLRQGYNEQFF
CDR3 DNA: TGTGCCAGCAGCTTGCGGCAGGGATACAATGAGCAGTTCTTC

D gene: -
V gene: TRBV7-2
J gene: TRBJ2-7
clone size: -
CDR3 protein: CASSERIRVGEQYF
CDR3 DNA: TGTGCCAGCAGCGAAAGGATCCGGGTTGGGGAGCAGTACTTC

D gene: -
V gene: TRBV18
J gene: TRBJ1-1
clone size: few
CDR3 protein: CASSPSQRNTEAFF
CDR3 DNA: TGTGCCAGCTCACCATCGCAGCGAAACACTGAAGCTTTCTTT

D gene: -
V gene: TRBV15
J gene: TRBJ1-6
clone size: -
CDR3 protein: CATSRDNRAGGPLHF
CDR3 DNA: TGTGCCACCAGCAGAGATAACAGGGCGGGCGGACCCCTCCACTTT

D gene: -
V gene: TRBV5-1
J gene: TRBJ2-7
clone size: -
CDR3 protein: CASSLSEYEQYF
CDR3 DNA: TGCGCCAGCAGCTTGTCAGAATACGAGCAGTACTTC

D gene: TRBD1
V gene: TRBV9
J gene: TRBJ1-1
clone size: -
CDR3 protein: CASSATGGINTEAFF
CDR3 DNA: TGTGCCAGCAGCGCCACAGGGGGAATAAACACTGAAGCTTTCTTT

D gene: -
V gene: TRBV6-6
J gene: TRBJ1-3
clone size: -
CDR3 protein: CASSYGRSSGNTIYF
CDR3 DNA: TGTGCCAGCAGTTACGGCAGAAGCTCTGGAAACACCATATATTTT

D gene: TRBD1
V gene: TRBV30
J gene: TRBJ1-5
clone size: -
CDR3 protein: CAWSEGQANQPQHF
CDR3 DNA: TGTGCCTGGAGCGAGGGACAGGCCAATCAGCCCCAGCATTTT

D gene: -
V gene: TRBV28
J gene: TRBJ2-3
clone size: few
CDR3 protein: CASTSLRRGSSTDTQYF
CDR3 DNA: TGTGCCAGCACCTCCTTGAGGAGGGGATCTAGCACAGATACGCAGTATTTT

D gene: -
V gene: TRBV12-3/TRBV12-4
J gene: TRBJ2-2
clone size: -
CDR3 protein: CASSFWNTGELFF
CDR3 DNA: TGTGCCAGCAGTTTCTGGAACACCGGGGAGCTGTTTTTT

D gene: TRBD2
V gene: TRBV6-2/TRBV6-3
J gene: TRBJ2-5
clone size: -
CDR3 protein: CASSLRIGGEGQETQYF
CDR3 DNA: TGTGCCAGCAGTCTCCGGATTGGGGGGGAGGGGCAAGAGACCCAGTACTTC

D gene: TRBD1
V gene: TRBV6-5
J gene: TRBJ1-2
clone size: -
CDR3 protein: CASSRTGGDYTF
CDR3 DNA: TGTGCCAGCAGTCGGACAGGGGGCGACTACACCTTC

D gene: TRBD2
V gene: TRBV7-3
J gene: TRBJ2-5
clone size: -
CDR3 protein: CASSFSGQETQYF
CDR3 DNA: TGTGCCAGCAGCTTTAGCGGGCAAGAGACCCAGTACTTC

D gene: TRBD2
V gene: TRBV10-1
J gene: TRBJ2-7
clone size: -
CDR3 protein: CASRETSGGYEQYF
CDR3 DNA: TGCGCCAGCAGGGAGACTAGCGGGGGCTACGAGCAGTACTTC

D gene: -
V gene: TRBV11-1
J gene: TRBJ1-2
clone size: -
CDR3 protein: CASSLTENYGYTF
CDR3 DNA: TGTGCCAGCAGCTTGACAGAAAACTATGGCTACACCTTC

D gene: -
V gene: TRBV19
J gene: TRBJ2-7
clone size: once
CDR3 protein: CASSSSRGYEQYF
CDR3 DNA: TGTGCCAGTAGTTCGTCCAGGGGCTACGAGCAGTACTTC

D gene: TRBD2
V gene: TRBV27
J gene: TRBJ2-5
clone size: -
CDR3 protein: CASSPGSGESMGTQYF
CDR3 DNA: TGTGCCAGCAGTCCCGGCAGCGGGGAATCTATGGGGACCCAGTACTTC

D gene: -
V gene: TRBV2
J gene: TRBJ2-7
clone size: once
CDR3 protein: CASSVIDEQYF
CDR3 DNA: TGTGCCAGCAGTGTTATTGACGAGCAGTACTTC

D gene: -
V gene: TRBV7-8
J gene: TRBJ2-2
clone size: few
CDR3 protein: CASSSTRGSANTGELFF
CDR3 DNA: TGTGCCAGCAGCTCCACCCGGGGGAGCGCGAACACCGGGGAGCTGTTTTTT

D gene: TRBD1
V gene: TRBV5-1
J gene: TRBJ2-3
clone size: -
CDR3 protein: CASSLGDRGADTQYF
CDR3 DNA: TGCGCCAGCAGCTTGGGGGACAGGGGCGCAGATACGCAGTATTTT

D gene: TRBD1
V gene: TRBV6-5
J gene: TRBJ1-3
clone size: -
CDR3 protein: CASRAGGGNTIYF
CDR3 DNA: TGTGCCAGCAGGGCAGGGGGTGGAAACACCATATATTTT

D gene: TRBD2
V gene: TRBV25-1
J gene: TRBJ2-3
clone size: -
CDR3 protein: CASSVGAGGQGDTQYF
CDR3 DNA: TGTGCCAGCAGTGTTGGTGCGGGGGGGCAGGGAGATACGCAGTATTTT

D gene: -
V gene: TRBV7-2
J gene: TRBJ2-1
clone size: few
CDR3 protein: CASSPDRYSYNEQFF
CDR3 DNA: TGTGCCAGCAGCCCGGACAGATACTCCTACAATGAGCAGTTCTTC

D gene: TRBD2
V gene: TRBV30
J gene: TRBJ2-1
clone size: -
CDR3 protein: CAWRDPGLAPFF
CDR3 DNA: TGTGCCTGGAGGGACCCGGGACTAGCTCCGTTCTTC

D gene: -
V gene: TRBV29-1
J gene: TRBJ2-1
clone size: -
CDR3 protein: CSVGDSYNEQFF
CDR3 DNA: TGCAGCGTTGGAGACAGCTACAATGAGCAGTTCTTC

D gene: -
V gene: TRBV30
J gene: TRBJ2-5
clone size: -
CDR3 protein: CAWRSGTSTQYF
CDR3 DNA: TGTGCCTGGAGGTCCGGGACTTCGACCCAGTACTTC

D gene: -
V gene: TRBV19
J gene: TRBJ1-5
clone size: -
CDR3 protein: CASRDQGFGNQPQHF
CDR3 DNA: TGTGCCAGTAGAGACCAGGGGTTTGGCAATCAGCCCCAGCATTTT

D gene: -
V gene: TRBV6-2/TRBV6-3
J gene: TRBJ1-5
clone size: once
CDR3 protein: CASSPMPDRIGQPQHF
CDR3 DNA: TGTGCCAGCAGTCCCATGCCTGACAGGATCGGTCAGCCCCAGCATTTT

D gene: -
V gene: TRBV19
J gene: TRBJ2-7
clone size: -
CDR3 protein: CASSTRQGQRYEQYF
CDR3 DNA: TGTGCCAGTAGCACTCGCCAGGGGCAGAGGTACGAGCAGTACTTC

D gene: TRBD2
V gene: TRBV7-3
J gene: TRBJ2-3
clone size: -
CDR3 protein: CASSLMTSKQYF
CDR3 DNA: TGTGCCAGCAGCTTAATGACTAGCAAGCAGTATTTT

D gene: -
V gene: TRBV4-2
J gene: TRBJ2-1
clone size: -
CDR3 protein: CASSQDWTNNEQFF
CDR3 DNA: TGTGCCAGCAGCCAAGATTGGACTAACAATGAGCAGTTCTTC

D gene: TRBD1
V gene: TRBV7-2
J gene: TRBJ2-1
clone size: -
CDR3 protein: CASSLVAGTGVNEQFF
CDR3 DNA: TGTGCCAGCAGCTTAGTGGCAGGGACAGGGGTTAATGAGCAGTTCTTC

D gene: -
V gene: TRBV7-9
J gene: TRBJ1-4
clone size: -
CDR3 protein: CASSLGGSANEKLFF
CDR3 DNA: TGTGCCAGCAGCTTAGGAGGGAGTGCTAATGAAAAACTGTTTTTT

D gene: -
V gene: TRBV5-5
J gene: TRBJ1-5
clone size: once
CDR3 protein: CASRWDTRGNQPQHF
CDR3 DNA: TGTGCCAGCCGGTGGGACACGCGGGGCAATCAGCCCCAGCATTTT

D gene: -
V gene: TRBV11-2
J gene: TRBJ1-1
clone size: -
CDR3 protein: CASSLEVLGQLLWNTEAFF
CDR3 DNA: TGTGCCAGCAGCTTAGAGGTGCTAGGACAGCTACTCTGGAACACTGAAGCTTTCTTT

D gene: -
V gene: TRBV10-3
J gene: TRBJ2-7
clone size: -
CDR3 protein: CAISEGAVAYEQYF
CDR3 DNA: TGTGCCATCAGTGAGGGAGCGGTAGCCTACGAGCAGTACTTC

D gene: TRBD2
V gene: TRBV11-1
J gene: TRBJ2-1
clone size: -
CDR3 protein: CASSQLAGFDEQFF
CDR3 DNA: TGTGCCAGCAGCCAATTAGCGGGTTTCGATGAGCAGTTCTTC

D gene: -
V gene: TRBV30
J gene: TRBJ1-5
clone size: -
CDR3 protein: CAWRQGNQPQHF
CDR3 DNA: TGTGCCTGGAGACAGGGTAATCAGCCCCAGCATTTT

D gene: -
V gene: TRBV5-1
J gene: TRBJ1-3
clone size: -
CDR3 protein: CASTGTGNTIYF
CDR3 DNA: TGCGCCAGCACAGGGACTGGAAACACCATATATTTT

D gene: TRBD1
V gene: TRBV3-1/TRBV3-2
J gene: TRBJ2-5
clone size: -
CDR3 protein: CASSPPRQGWGFFQETQYF
CDR3 DNA: TGTGCCAGCAGCCCTCCCCGACAGGGATGGGGCTTTTTCCAAGAGACCCAGTACTTC

D gene: -
V gene: TRBV5-1
J gene: TRBJ2-3
clone size: -
CDR3 protein: CASSQTTQTSTDTQYF
CDR3 DNA: TGCGCCAGCAGCCAGACGACTCAAACTAGCACAGATACGCAGTATTTT

D gene: TRBD1
V gene: TRBV6-6
J gene: TRBJ2-3
clone size: -
CDR3 protein: CASSYSQGAADTQYF
CDR3 DNA: TGTGCCAGCAGTTACTCACAGGGGGCTGCAGATACGCAGTATTTT

D gene: -
V gene: TRBV4-3
J gene: TRBJ2-2
clone size: -
CDR3 protein: CASSQGQVAGRELFF
CDR3 DNA: TGCGCCAGCAGCCAGGGCCAGGTTGCGGGGAGGGAGCTGTTTTTT

D gene: TRBD2
V gene: TRBV9
J gene: TRBJ2-2
clone size: -
CDR3 protein: CASSERAGDANTGELFF
CDR3 DNA: TGTGCCAGCAGCGAGAGAGCGGGAGACGCGAACACCGGGGAGCTGTTTTTT

D gene: -
V gene: TRBV4-3
J gene: TRBJ1-2
clone size: -
CDR3 protein: CASSQVAGLGYTF
CDR3 DNA: TGCGCCAGCAGCCAAGTTGCGGGCCTCGGCTACACCTTC

D gene: -
V gene: TRBV7-8
J gene: TRBJ1-1
clone size: -
CDR3 protein: CASRFGGRRNTEAFF
CDR3 DNA: TGTGCCAGCAGATTTGGAGGGCGGAGGAACACTGAAGCTTTCTTT

D gene: -
V gene: TRBV7-2
J gene: TRBJ1-2
clone size: -
CDR3 protein: CASSLGSGDDYGYTF
CDR3 DNA: TGTGCCAGCAGCTTAGGGTCAGGGGACGACTATGGCTACACCTTC

D gene: -
V gene: TRBV10-1
J gene: TRBJ2-1
clone size: -
CDR3 protein: CASRKQGRYNEQFF
CDR3 DNA: TGCGCCAGCAGGAAACAGGGGAGGTACAATGAGCAGTTCTTC

D gene: -
V gene: TRBV18
J gene: TRBJ2-5
clone size: -
CDR3 protein: CASSPIPVGASQETQYF
CDR3 DNA: TGTGCCAGCTCACCTATACCAGTGGGGGCCTCCCAAGAGACCCAGTACTTC

D gene: TRBD1
V gene: TRBV4-3
J gene: TRBJ1-4
clone size: few
CDR3 protein: CASSQLAGTDNEKLFF
CDR3 DNA: TGCGCCAGCAGCCAGTTGGCCGGGACAGATAATGAAAAACTGTTTTTT

D gene: TRBD1
V gene: TRBV7-9
J gene: TRBJ2-3
clone size: -
CDR3 protein: CASSRPAGTGLSDTQYF
CDR3 DNA: TGTGCCAGCAGCCGCCCTGCCGGGACAGGGTTATCAGATACGCAGTATTTT

D gene: -
V gene: TRBV12-5
J gene: TRBJ1-5
clone size: -
CDR3 protein: CASANGATNNQPQHF
CDR3 DNA: TGTGCTAGTGCTAATGGGGCGACAAACAATCAGCCCCAGCATTTT

D gene: TRBD1
V gene: TRBV29-1
J gene: TRBJ1-2
clone size: -
CDR3 protein: CSVLTGGGSSYTF
CDR3 DNA: TGCAGCGTTCTAACAGGGGGCGGTTCGAGCTACACCTTC

D gene: -
V gene: TRBV30
J gene: TRBJ1-1
clone size: -
CDR3 protein: CAWTRQNTEAFF
CDR3 DNA: TGTGCCTGGACCAGACAGAACACTGAAGCTTTCTTT

D gene: -
V gene: TRBV7-9
J gene: TRBJ2-5
clone size: -
CDR3 protein: CASSLARGWGETQYF
CDR3 DNA: TGTGCCAGCAGCTTAGCCAGGGGTTGGGGAGAGACCCAGTACTTC

D gene: TRBD2
V gene: TRBV7-9
J gene: TRBJ2-1
clone size: -
CDR3 protein: CASSPRAAGAYNEQFF
CDR3 DNA: TGTGCCAGCAGCCCACGGGCAGCGGGGGCCTACAATGAGCAGTTCTTC

D gene: -
V gene: TRBV9
J gene: TRBJ2-1
clone size: -
CDR3 protein: CASNRGEERYEQFF
CDR3 DNA: TGTGCCAGCAACCGCGGGGAGGAGAGGTATGAGCAGTTCTTC

D gene: -
V gene: TRBV24-1
J gene: TRBJ1-3
clone size: -
CDR3 protein: CATSDSRGSGNTIYF
CDR3 DNA: TGTGCCACCAGTGATTCCCGGGGCTCTGGAAACACCATATATTTT

D gene: TRBD1
V gene: TRBV6-5
J gene: TRBJ2-1
clone size: once
CDR3 protein: CASGPRGQVNEQFF
CDR3 DNA: TGTGCCAGCGGACCAAGAGGACAGGTCAATGAGCAGTTCTTC

D gene: -
V gene: TRBV19
J gene: TRBJ1-5
clone size: -
CDR3 protein: CASRVTNRGNQPQHF
CDR3 DNA: TGTGCCAGCAGAGTCACAAACAGGGGCAATCAGCCCCAGCATTTT